The source of this TCR beta chain is a study of early T cells in non-severe SARS-CoV-2 infection. This clonotype has only a few counts. Individual cDNA molecules carried attached unique molecular identifiers. TCRdb re-derived calls from the 5' RACE reads in MiXCR, one entry per CDR3 protein. The table includes 50,000 to 70,000 distinct CDR3 sequences, roughly 9.7% detected once. The CDR3 consists of 14 residues. V was shortened by 5 bases and J by 3 bases, with 11 bases between the two germline ends. Per germline, CDR1 SGHTA and CDR2 FQGNSA. Sequenced: whole blood. This receptor was taken from an adult who was a healthcare worker with PCR-confirmed SARS-CoV-2 infection or an uninfected control (not recorded which). This rearrangement joins TRBV7-2 to TRBJ2-1; D ambiguous. CDR3 DNA sequence: TGTGCCAGCAGCCTATGGACCGACTACAATGAGCAGTTCTTC. Translated: CASSLWTDYNEQFF.